Sequencing of this T cell receptor beta chain was carried out in a study of T cells in Graves' hyperthyroidism and ophthalmopathy (dated 2019 in TCRdb). About the full investigation: Peripheral blood was sampled at the time of initial diagnosis, prior to any treatment. Whether ophthalmopathy could be predicted prospectively was tested in an independent validation cohort made up of under 20 hyperthyroidism patients plus 17 patients who later progressed to ophthalmopathy. After blood sampling, hyperthyroidism patients were treated with methimazole at a starting dose of 30 mg daily, and ophthalmopathy patients were treated with high-dose intravenous methylprednisolone. For training and testing, the 110 or so patients in the discovery cohort were randomly divided in a 7:3 ratio. In roughly six Graves' hyperthyroidism patients, the study also compared T-cell repertoires from thyroid tissue with T-cell repertoires from blood. TCR V-J signatures able to tell the groups apart were searched for in a discovery cohort of 90 to 100 patients, of whom over 40 had Graves' ophthalmopathy and about 55 had stable Graves' hyperthyroidism. The paper reports TCR Vbeta CDR3 sequencing of fewer than 150 peripheral blood samples: some 44 ophthalmopathy, 75 to 80 hyperthyroidism and roughly 17 progressor patients. On the study overall, not on this receptor specifically: In validation, the model predicted progression to ophthalmopathy with over 65% sensitivity and about 72% specificity, a median of 6.5 months before onset. Most expanded thyroid clonotypes (frequency above 0.001) were also found in blood, which suggests that blood repertoires may mirror thyroid immune responses. A model built on a 13 V-J signature distinguished ophthalmopathy from stable hyperthyroidism, reaching about 88% sensitivity and approximately 83% specificity in cross-validation and 80%/75% in testing. No statistical method was used to set the sample size in advance, and investigators knew the group allocation.

The germline V gene encodes CDR1 MGHDK and CDR2 SYGVNS. The trim is 3 bases for V and 3 bases for J, with a gap of 6 bases between the germline ends. Reading from cysteine to phenylalanine, the CDR3 counts 13 amino acids. CDR3 DNA is the only sequence kept; it has 39 bases, read in frame from the first base. A patient counted as having stable Graves' hyperthyroidism if no progression to ophthalmopathy occurred over 18 months of follow-up. Hyperthyroidism patients were newly diagnosed, with disease duration under 2 months, and aged 18 to 65 years. The study excluded patients with uncontrolled infections, other autoimmune diseases, pregnancy or lactation. Clinical symptoms, serum thyroxine and TRAb, thyroid ultrasound, and orbital computed tomography formed the basis for the diagnoses. Ficoll-Paque density gradient centrifugation was used to isolate PBMCs from approximately 10 ml of fresh peripheral blood. Trizol reagent was used to extract total RNA, and RNA quality was then checked on an Agilent 2100 Bioanalyzer.

This clonotype appeared once. What this receptor recognizes is not known. The input lacks base qualities; no much larger clone sits a single base away. One read alone makes for weak evidence. TCR beta CDR3 regions were amplified from RNA transcripts. A first-round RT-PCR of the TCR CDR3 used the HTBI primer set with the Qiagen OneStep RT-PCR kit. The libraries were constructed in a second round of multiplex PCR and then size-selected and purified. The libraries were sequenced on an Illumina HiSeq2000 using paired-end 100 bp reads. Processing in the source paper ran as follows. SOAPnuke was used to process the raw data, with reads discarded if the reads contained adapters or uncalled bases, had a mean Phred below 15, or lacked an exact constant-primer or identifier match. COPE v1.2.5 was used to merge high-quality paired reads, and clonotypes were defined as unique nucleotide sequences. MiTCR v1.1 was used to align the clonotypes against IMGT TRBV, TRBD and TRBJ reference segments. Analysis was restricted to V-J combinations with a frequency above 0.0001, which covered roughly 99% of repertoires. The TCS score was defined as F50 (clonal expansion) divided by E x V (chaos), with BLOSUM62-based TCRdist calculated between CDR3 peptides within each V-J. Welch's t-statistics and random forest reduced roughly 530 V-J features to some 14, which were used in a naive Bayes classifier (R e1071). The public reads were quality trimmed at Q25 with fastp and then assembled into clones with MiXCR by TCRdb, keeping productive beta chains. Every CDR3 protein is listed once, alongside the most common genes and DNA of its rows. TCRdb, not the authors, supplied the V and J calls. In all, the sample holds more than 600,000 distinct CDR3 sequences, and about 15% of those were seen once. The ten largest clonotypes hold approximately 8% of the sample.

The TCR comes from a man aged 18 to 29 with Graves' hyperthyroidism. The rearranged segments are TRBV25-1 and TRBJ2-1; the D gene lacks a confident call. Material: blood. The encoded CDR3 is CASSDKVYNEQFF. The bases read TGTGCCAGCAGTGATAAGGTCTACAATGAGCAGTTCTTC. Supplemented by the reference TRBV25-1 and TRBJ2-1 proteins around the CDR3, the complete variable domain is EADIYQTPRYLVIGTGKKITLECSQTMGHDKMYWYQQDPGMELHLIHYSYGVNSTEKGDLSSESTVSRIRTEHFPLTLESARPSHTSQYLCASSDKVYNEQFFGPGTRLTVL.